The source of this TCR beta chain is a study of graft-versus-host responses after intestinal transplantation. About the research overall: Recipients got multivisceral, liver-intestinal, or isolated intestinal transplants. Tacrolimus and steroids were given for about three years to all recipients after anti-thymocyte globulin induction.

Generated by immunoSEQ multiplex PCR, the TCRdb table keeps only in-frame clones and is missing some. The sample has approximately 63,000 clones, roughly 93% seen once; the top ten hold about 0.4%. This clone was observed once. The antigen remains undetermined. Unmatched junction bases numbered 11, after V lost 2 bases and J lost 9 bases. Germline V gene data show CDR1 as SGHNT and CDR2 as YYREEE (reference sequence). CDR3 length: 17 residues. Overall study results and limits: Maximum circulating GvH clone levels tracked with early post-transplant HvG decreases. Some patients had graft-donor T cell macrochimerism, and their allografts showed high graft-versus-host to host-versus-graft clonal ratios.

The sequence was obtained from a human donor who was the organ donor for an intestinal transplant. The V and J genes are TRBV5-4 and TRBJ2-1, with 13 nucleotides matching TRBD2. The sequenced sample was unstimulated CD4+ T cells sorted from spleen or lymph node cells, obtained before transplant. CDR3 nucleotide sequence: TGTGCCAGCAGCTTAACTTTCACTAGCGGGGGGGCGGTTGAGCAGTTCTTC. Translated: CASSLTFTSGGAVEQFF.